This T cell receptor (beta chain) was obtained from a study of T cell repertoires in cytomegalovirus infection. At the level of the study: Indications came from public TCR beta signatures; they pointed to CMV infection and to a matching HLA type.

Study-level results: It was HLA-C-restricted CMV-specific TCR beta clonotypes that dominated the response ex vivo.

TCRdb called the reads again in MiXCR, with one record for every CDR3 protein. This table holds 650,000 to 900,000 distinct CDR3 sequences, approximately 32% found once. In regard to this clonotype: Its antigen is undetermined.

CDR1 is SEHNR, CDR2 FQNEAQ, per germline (reference sequence). The CDR3 sequence is 15 residues long. J was trimmed by 3 bases and V by 6 bases; bases with no gene match: 8. The input for sequencing was cultured CD8+ T cells from PBMCs, taken from culture after CMV antigen stimulation. The V gene is TRBV7-9, the J gene TRBJ1-3; 7 bases line up with TRBD1. The clonotype comes from a human donor in good health (CMV status not recorded). Some clones in this sample may be carry-over from other donors' samples. The CDR3 sequence: CASRGKGASGNTIYF. In DNA form, the CDR3 reads TGTGCCAGCAGAGGGAAGGGGGCAAGTGGAAACACCATATATTTT.